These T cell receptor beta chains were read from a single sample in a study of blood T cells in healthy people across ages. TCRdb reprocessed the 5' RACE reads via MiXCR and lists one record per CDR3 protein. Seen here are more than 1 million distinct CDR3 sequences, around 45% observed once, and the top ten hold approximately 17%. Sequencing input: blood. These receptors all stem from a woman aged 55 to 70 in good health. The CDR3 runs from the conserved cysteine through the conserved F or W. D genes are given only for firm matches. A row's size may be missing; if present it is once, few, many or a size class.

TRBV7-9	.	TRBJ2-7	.	TGTGCCAGCAGCCCGTGGGCAGGCCCGAGCTCCTACGAGCAGTACTTC	CASSPWAGPSSYEQYF
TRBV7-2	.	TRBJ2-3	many	TGTGCCAGTTCCTGGGGGCCCTCCACAGATACGCAGTATTTT	CASSWGPSTDTQYF
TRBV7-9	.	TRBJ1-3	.	TGTGCCAGCAGCCCCTCGGGGAGGACTGGAAACACCATATATTTT	CASSPSGRTGNTIYF
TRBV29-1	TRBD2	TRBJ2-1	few	TGCAGCGTTGATGGGAGGGCCGGGACCTACAATGAGCAGTTCTTC	CSVDGRAGTYNEQFF
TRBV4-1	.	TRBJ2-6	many	TGCGCCAGCAGCCAACGGACTGGGGCCAACGTCCTGACTTTC	CASSQRTGANVLTF
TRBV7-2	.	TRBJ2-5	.	TGTGCCAGCAGCCCCTATACGAGCAGTCTGGTTGGCGGGCAGTACTTC	CASSPYTSSLVGGQYF
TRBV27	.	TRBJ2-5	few	TGTGCCAGCAGTTTCTCGTATCAAGAGACCCAGTACTTC	CASSFSYQETQYF
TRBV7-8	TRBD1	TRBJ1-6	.	TGTGCCAGCAGCTTTGTTTCGGGACAGTTCAAAAATTCACCCCTCCACTTT	CASSFVSGQFKNSPLHF
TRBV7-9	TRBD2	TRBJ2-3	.	TGTGCCAGCAGCCGTAGCGGGATAAGCACAGATACGCAGTATTTT	CASSRSGISTDTQYF
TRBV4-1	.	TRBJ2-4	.	TGCGCCAGCAGCCAAAGTTGGGGGCCACCACCCAAAAACATTCAGTACTTC	CASSQSWGPPPKNIQYF